Presented here are 21 T cell receptor beta chains from one specimen sequenced in a study of blood T cell repertoires in COVID-19. Using immunoSEQ multiplex PCR, the repertoire was profiled, and TCRdb retains in-frame clones only, with some absent. The table has about 65,000 clones, over 85% seen once. Source material: peripheral blood. These TCRs come from a man aged 65 to 79 with active COVID-19.

J is TRBJ1-3 and V is TRBV28; D ambiguous. The V end was cut by 6 bases, the J end by 4 bases, with 4 bases between. The length of the CDR3 is 11 residues. CDR1 and CDR2 (germline): MDHEN, SYDVKM. In nucleotides, the CDR3 is TGTGCCAGCAGCCTGGGAAACACCATATATTTT. Protein product: CASSLGNTIYF.

V usage is TRBV12-5 and J usage is TRBJ2-2; TRBD1 might be the D (6 bases). Trimming took 1 base from V and 2 from J, leaving 8 bases between them. This CDR3 region has 15 residues. The germline CDR1 and CDR2 sequences are LGHNT and FRNRAP. The CDR3 DNA follows: TGTGCTAGTGGTTTGGGGACAGCCAACACCGGGGAGCTGTTTTTT. Protein sequence: CASGLGTANTGELFF.

The gene calls are TRBV7-9 and TRBJ2-7; D is perhaps TRBD2 (5 bases). This CDR3 comprises 14 residues. V lost 4 bases to trimming and J lost 0 bases, with 10 bases between them. CDR1 is SEHNR, CDR2 FQNEAQ, per germline (reference sequence). Written as DNA, the CDR3 is TGTGCCAGCAGCTCCCTAACTAGCTCCTACGAGCAGTACTTC. Translating gives CASSSLTSSYEQYF.

This clone was seen a handful of times. The same CDR3 arises from other DNA sequences in this sample as well. The chain carries TRBV19 and TRBJ2-5, with D maybe TRBD2 (6 bases). This CDR3 is built from 13 residues. Germline values: CDR1 LNHDA, CDR2 SQIVND (reference sequence). V gave up 7 bases and J gave up 4 bases, with 13 bases separating them. CDR3 nucleotide sequence: TGTGCCAGTACCTCCCGGGGAGGAGAGACCCAGTACTTC. Residues: CASTSRGGETQYF.

The chain couples TRBV5-1 to TRBJ1-3; no definite D call. V was trimmed by 0 bases and J by 0 bases, leaving 10 bases between them. The CDR3 sequence is 16 residues long. Per the germline V gene, CDR1 is SGHRS and CDR2 is YFSETQ. DNA of the CDR3: TGCGCCAGCAGCTTGGATAGTCTTAGCTCTGGAAACACCATATATTTT. Its translation: CASSLDSLSSGNTIYF.

Here the CDR3 DNA reads TGTGCCAGCAGCTTGGTAGGGGAGGGCGGCTATGGCTACACCTTC. This translates into CASSLVGEGGYGYTF. The V and J genes are TRBV5-6 and TRBJ1-2, with D maybe TRBD1 (5 bases). This CDR3 is 15 amino acids long. The ends were cut back, 0 bases at V and 4 bases at J, with 13 bases in the middle. Germline V CDR1 and CDR2: SGHDT, YYEEEE.

The chain links TRBV7-9 to TRBJ1-1; D may be TRBD1 (6 bases). V gave up 2 bases and J gave up 1 base, with 11 bases separating them. CDR1 SEHNR and CDR2 FQNEAQ come from the germline V gene (reference sequence). The CDR3 loop spans 15 amino acids. The CDR3 region is CASSLSGHANTEAFF. The DNA of the CDR3 is TGTGCCAGCAGCTTATCGGGACACGCGAACACTGAAGCTTTCTTT.

CDR3 DNA: TGCGCCAGCAGCCCGACAGAATCTAAGAATTCACCCCTCCACTTT. This codes for CASSPTESKNSPLHF. This chain uses TRBV5-1 with TRBJ1-6; tentatively, D is TRBD1 (5 bases). V was pared by 4 bases and J by 7 bases, with 15 bases between. The CDR3 length is 15 residues. CDR1 and CDR2 (germline): SGHRS, YFSETQ.

V gene TRBV10-1 combines with J gene TRBJ2-5; tentatively, D is TRBD2 (6 bases). This CDR3 spans 14 amino acids. Germline CDR1 WNHNN, CDR2 SYGVQD (reference sequence). Trimming removed 6 bases at V and 2 bases at J, with 13 bases between. CDR3 loop: CASSDGTAQETQYF. For the CDR3, the DNA is TGCGCCAGCAGCGACGGGACTGCACAAGAGACCCAGTACTTC.

The chain recombines TRBV24-1 with TRBJ2-3, with 10 bases lining up with TRBD1. Losses at the gene ends were 5 bases for V and 4 bases for J; bases not matched to a gene: 2. CDR1 is KGHDR, CDR2 SFDVKD, per germline. The CDR3 runs to 14 residues. Written as DNA, the CDR3 is TGTGCCACCAGTGGGACAGGGGGGGCAGATACGCAGTATTTT. This sequence encodes CATSGTGGADTQYF.

This clone was seen just once. The CDR3 spells CSARSYEQYV. CDR3 DNA sequence: TGCAGTGCTCGGTCCTACGAGCAGTACGTC. The chain recombines TRBV20-1 with TRBJ2-7; D ambiguous. Germline CDR1 DFQATT, CDR2 SNEGSKA (reference sequence). V lost 5 bases to trimming and J lost 1 base, with 3 bases between them. This CDR3 region has 10 residues.

V gene TRBV5-1 combines with J gene TRBJ1-1; a weak D match, TRBD1 (6 bases). This CDR3 is built from 14 residues. The V end lost 4 bases, the J end lost 1 base, and 11 bases lay between the germline ends. Per the germline V gene, CDR1 is SGHRS and CDR2 is YFSETQ. In nucleotides, the CDR3 is TGCGCCAGCAGCCTCCTGACAGGGAACACTGAAGCTTTCTTT. This codes for CASSLLTGNTEAFF.

This rearrangement joins TRBV11-3 to TRBJ2-5; D possibly corresponds to TRBD2 (5 bases). This CDR3 has 13 residues. Between the trimmed V and J ends, which lost 3 bases and 5 bases, there was a span of 10 bases. The germline gives CDR1 SGHNT, CDR2 YENEEA. The CDR3 sequence is CASSFGVGETQYF. The CDR3 region has the DNA TGTGCCAGCAGCTTCGGGGTGGGGGAGACCCAGTACTTC.

This clone was seen just once. CDR3 region: CASSQATGYRGTQYF. The CDR3 region has the DNA TGCGCCAGCAGCCAAGCAACCGGCTACAGGGGGACCCAGTACTTC. The chain combines TRBV4-3 with TRBJ2-5; 7 bases agree with TRBD1. CDR3 size: 15 residues. Germline V gene lookup returns CDR1 LGHNA and CDR2 YSLEER. V trimming: 1 base; J trimming: 7 bases; junction bases outside the gene matches: 9.

This clone is a singleton in its sample. CDR3: CASSENRISGANVLTF. The CDR3 region has the DNA TGCGCCAGCAGTGAGAACAGGATCTCTGGGGCCAACGTCCTGACTTTC. The chain combines TRBV10-1 with TRBJ2-6; a weak D match, TRBD1 (5 bases). Germline CDR1 WNHNN, CDR2 SYGVQD (reference sequence). The CDR3 is 16 amino acids. V gave up 2 bases and J gave up 0 bases, with 8 bases separating them.

This rearrangement joins TRBV9 to TRBJ2-3, with 11 nucleotides matching TRBD2. Germline V lookup: CDR1 SGDLS, CDR2 YYNGEE. V dropped 2 bases and J dropped 0; count of bases not matched to a gene: 8. The CDR3 is 18 residues long. This CDR3 reads CASSVVVSSGGSTDTQYF. DNA of the CDR3: TGTGCCAGCAGCGTGGTGGTGTCTAGCGGGGGGAGCACAGATACGCAGTATTTT.

This sequence joins TRBV6-5 and TRBJ1-3; 7 bases match TRBD1. V dropped 2 bases and J dropped 3; count of bases not matched to a gene: 4. The CDR3 loop spans 15 amino acids. CDR1 MNHEY and CDR2 SVGAGI come from the germline V gene. CDR3 nucleotides: TGTGCCAGCAGTTACAGGGGGCTAGGTGGAAACACCATATATTTT. Translating gives CASSYRGLGGNTIYF.

Only one count was recorded for this clone. The chain links TRBV27 to TRBJ2-7, with 9 bases that match TRBD2. The CDR3 is made up of 18 amino acids. CDR1 and CDR2 from the germline V gene are MNHEY and SMNVEV (reference sequence). The trim removed 5 bases at V and 5 bases at J, leaving 19 bases unmatched. CDR3 region: CASSPRGSGGSYAHEQYV. The DNA of the CDR3 is TGTGCCAGCAGTCCCCGAGGAAGCGGGGGGTCCTACGCCCACGAGCAGTACGTC.

The chain joins TRBV5-1 to TRBJ2-7; tentatively, D is TRBD2 (5 bases). Germline V gives CDR1 SGHRS, CDR2 YFSETQ. The CDR3 is made up of 14 amino acids. Trimming removed 0 bases from V and 0 bases from J, with 7 bases in between. The CDR3 DNA is TGCGCCAGCAGCTTGGACGGGAACTCCTACGAGCAGTACGTC. It is translated as CASSLDGNSYEQYV.

The chain joins TRBV9 to TRBJ2-3; TRBD1 agrees at 9 bases. Germline CDR1 and CDR2: SGDLS and YYNGEE. The V gene end was trimmed by 3 bases and the J gene end by 2 bases; junction bases not matched to a gene: 4. The CDR3 is 15 residues long. CDR3 in amino acids: CASSAGDRDTDTQYF. CDR3 nucleotides: TGTGCCAGCAGCGCGGGGGACAGGGACACAGATACGCAGTATTTT.

The chain carries TRBV6-5 and TRBJ2-1; 7 bases match TRBD2. The CDR3 contains 15 residues. Per germline, CDR1 MNHEY and CDR2 SVGAGI. The V gene end was trimmed by 8 bases and the J gene end by 6 bases; junction bases not matched to a gene: 13. CDR3 sequence (DNA): TGTGCCAGCGGCGGGAGAAGAATGGAGACCAATGAGCAGTTCTTC. Translating it yields CASGGRRMETNEQFF.